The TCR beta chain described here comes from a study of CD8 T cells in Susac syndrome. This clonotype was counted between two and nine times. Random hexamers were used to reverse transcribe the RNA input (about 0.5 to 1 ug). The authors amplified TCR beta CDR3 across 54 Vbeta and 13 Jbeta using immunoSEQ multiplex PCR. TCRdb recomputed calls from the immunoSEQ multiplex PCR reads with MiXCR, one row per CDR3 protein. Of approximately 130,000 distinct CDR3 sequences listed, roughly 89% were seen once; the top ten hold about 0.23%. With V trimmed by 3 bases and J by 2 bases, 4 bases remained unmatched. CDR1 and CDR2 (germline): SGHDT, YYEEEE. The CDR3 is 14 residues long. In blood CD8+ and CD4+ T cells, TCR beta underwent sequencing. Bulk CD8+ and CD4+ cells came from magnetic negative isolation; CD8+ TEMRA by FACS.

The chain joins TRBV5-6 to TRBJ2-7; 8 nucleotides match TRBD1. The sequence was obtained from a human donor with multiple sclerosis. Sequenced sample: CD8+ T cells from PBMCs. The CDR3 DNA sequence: TGTGCCAGCAGCTCCGGGACAGGTGCCTACGAGCAGTACTTC. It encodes CASSSGTGAYEQYF.